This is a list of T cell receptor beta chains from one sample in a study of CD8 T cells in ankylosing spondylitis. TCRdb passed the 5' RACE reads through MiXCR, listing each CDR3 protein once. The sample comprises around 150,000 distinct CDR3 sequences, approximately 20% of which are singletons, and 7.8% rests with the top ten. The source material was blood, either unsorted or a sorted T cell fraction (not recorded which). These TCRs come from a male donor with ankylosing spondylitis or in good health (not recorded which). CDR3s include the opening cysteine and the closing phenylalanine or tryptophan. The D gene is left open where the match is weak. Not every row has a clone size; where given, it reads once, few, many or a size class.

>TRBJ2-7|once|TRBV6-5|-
CTSSYSVGTYEQYF
TGTACCAGCAGTTACTCGGTGGGAACCTACGAGCAGTACTTC
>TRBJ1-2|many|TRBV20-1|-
CSARDRSGYGYTF
TGCAGTGCTAGAGATCGTTCAGGTTATGGCTACACCTTC
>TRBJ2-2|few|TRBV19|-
CASSLQGVSGELFF
TGTGCCAGTAGTTTGCAGGGAGTATCCGGGGAGCTGTTTTTT
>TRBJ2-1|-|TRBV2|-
CASGRRGDNEQFF
TGTGCCAGTGGACGCAGGGGAGACAATGAGCAGTTCTTC
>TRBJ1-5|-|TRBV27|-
CASSLANQPQHF
TGTGCCAGCAGTTTGGCCAATCAGCCCCAGCATTTT
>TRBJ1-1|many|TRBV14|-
CASSQHRVETEAFF
TGTGCCAGCAGCCAACACAGGGTCGAAACTGAAGCTTTCTTT
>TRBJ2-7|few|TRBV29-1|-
CSVEATSHRNEQYF
TGCAGCGTTGAAGCGACTAGTCATAGGAACGAGCAGTACTTC
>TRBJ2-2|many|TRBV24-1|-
CATSDFIPGELFF
TGTGCCACCAGTGATTTTATCCCCGGGGAGCTGTTTTTT
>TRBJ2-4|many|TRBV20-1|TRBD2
CSATSGSRNIQYF
TGCAGTGCTACTAGCGGGAGTAGGAACATTCAGTACTTC
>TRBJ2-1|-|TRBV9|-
CASSVVLASYNEQFF
TGTGCCAGCAGCGTAGTCTTAGCCTCCTACAATGAGCAGTTCTTC
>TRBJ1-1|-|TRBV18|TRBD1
CASSVDRMNTEAFF
TGTGCCAGCTCGGTGGACAGGATGAACACTGAAGCTTTCTTT
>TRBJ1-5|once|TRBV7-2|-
CASSSQESNQPQHF
TGTGCCAGCAGCTCTCAGGAGAGCAATCAGCCCCAGCATTTT
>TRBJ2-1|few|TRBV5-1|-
CASSASGYDEQFF
TGCGCCAGCAGCGCCTCGGGGTATGATGAGCAGTTCTTC
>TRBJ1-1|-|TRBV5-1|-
CASSPAGQSNTEAFF
TGCGCCAGCAGCCCCGCTGGACAGTCGAACACTGAAGCTTTCTTT
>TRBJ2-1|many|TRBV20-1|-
CSARRPEGSYNEQFF
TGCAGTGCTAGAAGGCCGGAGGGCTCCTACAATGAGCAGTTCTTC
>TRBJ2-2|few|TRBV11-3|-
CASSRGPKNTGELFF
TGTGCCAGCAGCCGCGGCCCCAAGAACACCGGGGAGCTGTTTTTT
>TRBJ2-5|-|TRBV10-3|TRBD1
CAISESAGQGSETQYF
TGTGCCATCAGTGAGTCGGCGGGACAGGGTTCGGAGACCCAGTACTTC
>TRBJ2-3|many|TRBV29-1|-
CSVAGSTDTQYF
TGCAGCGTTGCAGGGAGCACAGATACGCAGTATTTT
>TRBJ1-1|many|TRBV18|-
CASSRGHTEAFF
TGTGCCAGCTCACGAGGGCACACTGAAGCTTTCTTT
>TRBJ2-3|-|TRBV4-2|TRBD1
CASSHHRTGSTDTQYF
TGTGCCAGCAGCCACCACAGGACAGGGAGCACAGATACGCAGTATTTT
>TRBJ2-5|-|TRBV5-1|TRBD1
CASGTGEETQYF
TGCGCCAGCGGGACAGGAGAAGAGACCCAGTACTTC
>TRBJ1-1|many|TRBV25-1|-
CASSVLRESEAFF
TGTGCCAGCAGTGTACTCAGGGAGTCTGAAGCTTTCTTT
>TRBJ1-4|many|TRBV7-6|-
CASSWDGGGGANEKLFF
TGTGCCAGCAGCTGGGATGGGGGGGGCGGCGCTAATGAAAAACTGTTTTTT
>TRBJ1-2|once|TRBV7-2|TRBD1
CASSLSGQGANGYTF
TGTGCCAGCAGCTTAAGTGGACAGGGGGCAAATGGCTACACCTTC
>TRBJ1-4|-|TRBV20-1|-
CSAREVATNEKLFF
TGCAGTGCTAGAGAGGTGGCCACTAATGAAAAACTGTTTTTT
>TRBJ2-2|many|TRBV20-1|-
CSARESSGHNTGELFF
TGCAGTGCTAGAGAATCCTCGGGACATAACACCGGGGAGCTGTTTTTT
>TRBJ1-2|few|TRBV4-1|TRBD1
CASSSPGQRYGYTF
TGCGCCAGCAGCTCCCCGGGACAGCGGTATGGCTACACCTTC
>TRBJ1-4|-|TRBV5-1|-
CASSLGPVSGNEKLFF
TGCGCCAGCAGCTTGGGGCCGGTATCAGGGAATGAAAAACTGTTTTTT
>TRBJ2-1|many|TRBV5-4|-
CASSSGTTAYNEQFF
TGTGCCAGCAGCTCCGGGACCACCGCCTACAATGAGCAGTTCTTC
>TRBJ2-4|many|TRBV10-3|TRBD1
CAISQGAVAKNIQYF
TGTGCCATCAGTCAGGGGGCTGTAGCCAAAAACATTCAGTACTTC
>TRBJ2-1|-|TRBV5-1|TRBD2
CASSLDGGENNEQFF
TGCGCCAGCAGCTTGGACGGGGGGGAAAACAATGAGCAGTTCTTC
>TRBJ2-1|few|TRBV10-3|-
CAISEDSEQFF
TGTGCCATCAGTGAAGACAGCGAGCAGTTCTTC
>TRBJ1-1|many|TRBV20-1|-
CSATLGGAAFF
TGCAGTGCTACCCTAGGGGGAGCCGCTTTCTTT
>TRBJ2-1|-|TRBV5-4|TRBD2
CASSPVLGTSVDEQFF
TGTGCCAGCAGCCCGGTCCTCGGGACTAGTGTAGATGAGCAGTTCTTC
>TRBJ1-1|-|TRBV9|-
CASSVEQGRSEAFF
TGTGCCAGCAGCGTAGAACAGGGTAGAAGTGAAGCTTTCTTT
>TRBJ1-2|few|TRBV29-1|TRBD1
CSVDGTVNYGYTF
TGCAGCGTGGACGGGACAGTTAACTATGGCTACACCTTC
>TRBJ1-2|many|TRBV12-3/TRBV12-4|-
CASSLAGRETGYGYTF
TGTGCCAGCAGTTTAGCGGGAAGAGAAACGGGGTATGGCTACACCTTC
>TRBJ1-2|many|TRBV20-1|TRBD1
CSGTGFYGYTF
TGCAGTGGGACAGGTTTTTATGGCTACACCTTC
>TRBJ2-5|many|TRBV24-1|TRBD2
CATSGRGAGLQETQYF
TGTGCCACCAGTGGTAGGGGAGCGGGGTTGCAAGAGACCCAGTACTTC
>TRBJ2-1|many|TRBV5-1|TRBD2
CASSYALWEGRYNEQFF
TGCGCCAGCAGCTACGCCTTATGGGAGGGCCGCTACAATGAGCAGTTCTTC
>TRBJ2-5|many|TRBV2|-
CASQWGSQETQYF
TGTGCCAGTCAGTGGGGGTCCCAAGAGACCCAGTACTTC
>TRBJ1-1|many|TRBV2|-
CASRQESEGTEAFF
TGTGCCAGCAGGCAGGAGAGTGAGGGCACTGAAGCTTTCTTT
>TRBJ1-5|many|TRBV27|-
CASSPSWGVSNQPQHF
TGTGCCAGCAGCCCTTCGTGGGGGGTTAGCAATCAGCCCCAGCATTTT
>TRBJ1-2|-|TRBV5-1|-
CASSMGDRGYTF
TGCGCCAGCAGCATGGGCGACCGTGGCTACACCTTC